This TCR beta chain comes out of a study of tumor T cells in aggressive B-cell lymphoma. This CDR3 comprises 20 residues. Germline V gene data show CDR1 as LGHNA and CDR2 as YNFKEQ. The trim removed 5 bases at V and 0 bases at J, leaving 12 bases unmatched. The method was immunoSEQ multiplex PCR; TCRdb's version includes in-frame clones alone and lacks a portion of them. The data show about 11,000 clones, around 90% seen once. In its sample, this clone was seen once. The rearrangement joins TRBV4-2 to TRBJ2-2; TRBD2 agrees at 13 bases. The clonotype comes from an adult with diffuse large B cell lymphoma. What was sequenced was tumor tissue. In DNA, the CDR3 is TGTGCCAGCAGCTCTCGACTAGCGGGAGGTACACAAGCGAACACCGGGGAGCTGTTTTTT. This codes for CASSSRLAGGTQANTGELFF.